The present entry profiles one T cell receptor beta chain with its context. This sample also contains other DNA sequences that code for the same CDR3. Germline trimming cut 5 bases from V and 8 bases from J; bases unmatched to any gene: 6. CDR3 length equals 12 residues. Germline CDR1 is SGDLS and CDR2 is YYNGEE. The sample is drawn from a study of cytotoxic CD8 clonotypes in ibrutinib-treated CLL. Some clones are missing from TCRdb's copy, which holds only in-frame ones; the method was immunoSEQ multiplex PCR. The sample lists 270,000 or so clones; less than 85% were seen once. Sequencing used PBMCs, obtained at disease progression, from a patient treated with ibrutinib. This rearrangement joins TRBV9 to TRBJ1-2; 7 positions agree with TRBD1. The clonotype comes from a human donor with chronic lymphocytic leukemia. The CDR3 DNA reads as TGTGCCAGCAGTGACAGGGTTTACGGCTACACCTTC. Amino acids: CASSDRVYGYTF.